The 29 T cell receptor beta chains in this list originate from one sample, sequenced in a study of low-dose radiotherapy and immunotherapy resistance in tumors. Priming of first-strand cDNA relied on TRAV- and TRBV-specific primers (covering alpha and beta chains). Over around 19 PCR cycles, TCRs were amplified from a constant-region primer and V-primer adapter. Each CDR3 protein gets one entry after TCRdb re-called the reads with MiXCR. This sample yields 9,500 to 14,000 distinct CDR3 sequences, of which about 51% are seen a single time; 6.5% to 10% belongs to the top ten. These receptors were taken from a human donor with advanced metastatic prostate, ovarian, gallbladder or colorectal cancer (not recorded which). This table probably holds off-target reads from a library built for another chain.

This clonotype turned up a few times. The gene calls are TRBV3-1 and TRBJ2-7, with D possibly being TRBD1 (5 bases). The V end was cut by 3 bases, the J end by 0 bases, with 9 bases between. Germline CDR1 and CDR2: LGHDT and YNNKEL (reference sequence). This CDR3 comprises 14 residues. CDR3 DNA: TGTGCCAGCAGCCAGGACACCGTCTCCTACGAGCAGTACTTC. This encodes CASSQDTVSYEQYF.

V and J are TRBV20-1 and TRBJ2-1, with TRBD2 matching over 7 bases. Germline trimming cut 6 bases from V and 3 bases from J; bases unmatched to any gene: 11. The germline V gene encodes CDR1 DFQATT and CDR2 SNEGSKA (reference sequence). The CDR3 is made up of 15 amino acids. Here the CDR3 reads CSATTSQTGYNEQFF. As DNA, the CDR3 is TGCAGTGCCACGACTAGCCAGACGGGCTACAATGAGCAGTTCTTC.

The table lists this clonotype with a count of one. The rearrangement joins TRBV28 to TRBJ2-7, with 7 bases identical to TRBD2. Germline V gives CDR1 MDHEN, CDR2 SYDVKM. The V and J ends lost 3 bases and 6 bases, in that order; junction bases with no gene match: 11. This CDR3 spans 15 amino acids. The CDR3 DNA follows: TGTGCCAGCAGTTTTTCGGGAGGAAGGAAAGGCGAGCAGTACTTC. Residues: CASSFSGGRKGEQYF.

The chain links TRBV10-3 to TRBJ1-2, with D unresolved. V lost 6 bases, J lost 2 bases, and 10 bases lay in between. The length of the CDR3 is 13 residues. Looked up from germline, CDR1 is ENHRY and CDR2 is SYGVKD. CDR3 nucleotides: TGTGCCATCAGGAACCCGGGGAACTATGGCTACACCTTC. As protein: CAIRNPGNYGYTF.

V gene TRBV6-8 combines with J gene TRBJ1-1; D uncertain. Germline-derived CDR1 and CDR2 are MNHGY and SAAAGT. Trimming removed 5 bases at V and 11 bases at J, with 15 bases between. The CDR3 consists of 12 residues. Written as DNA, the CDR3 is TGTGCCAGCAGTATTAATCGGTTAGAGGCTTTCTTT. As protein: CASSINRLEAFF.

V usage is TRBV20-1 and J usage is TRBJ2-4; possibly TRBD2 for D (6 bases). The CDR3 consists of 13 residues. Germline values: CDR1 DFQATT, CDR2 SNEGSKA (reference sequence). Trimming left V 0 bases short and J 10 bases short, with 13 bases between. CDR3 nucleotides: TGCAGTGCTAGAGATCTTCGGGGGAGAATTCAGTACTTC. Its translation: CSARDLRGRIQYF.

This clonotype was observed a few times. The rearrangement joins TRBV29-1 to TRBJ2-1, with TRBD2 identical over 7 bases. The germline V gene has CDR1 SQVTM and CDR2 ANQGSEA. V was clipped by 5 bases and J by 4 bases; unmatched bases: 5. The CDR3 runs to 13 residues. The CDR3 nucleotides read TGCAGCGTTTCCATCGGGGGGTACAATGAGCAGTTCTTC. It translates to CSVSIGGYNEQFF.

The chain couples TRBV12-5 to TRBJ2-3, with 11 bases identical to TRBD2. This CDR3 spans 14 amino acids. With V trimmed by 9 bases and J by 6 bases, 8 bases remained unmatched. Germline CDR1 and CDR2: LGHNT and FRNRAP. DNA of the CDR3: TGTGCTAGCCCTAATAGCGGGGGGGCCGATACGCAGTATTTT. It translates to CASPNSGGADTQYF.

The CDR3 nucleotides read TGTGCCATCAGTGAGAGTGGGAATGAGCAGTTCTTC. It codes for CAISESGNEQFF. This chain joins TRBV10-3 and TRBJ2-1; no clear D. This CDR3 has 12 amino acids. V lost 2 bases and J lost 7, with 6 bases in between. Per the germline V gene, CDR1 is ENHRY and CDR2 is SYGVKD.

The gene calls are TRBV20-1 and TRBJ1-1, with TRBD1 as a possible D gene (5 bases). In germline, CDR1 is DFQATT, CDR2 SNEGSKA (reference sequence). Trimming pared 2 bases from V and 2 bases from J, leaving 15 bases between. There are 15 residues in the CDR3. The CDR3 sequence is CSARSGTTENTEAFF. In DNA form, the CDR3 reads TGCAGTGCTAGAAGTGGGACGACAGAAAACACTGAAGCTTTCTTT.

The V gene is TRBV19, the J gene TRBJ2-7, with 11 bases fitting TRBD1. After removal of 3 bases from V and 6 bases from J, the junction contained 4 bases not matched to a gene. Germline V gene data show CDR1 as LNHDA and CDR2 as SQIVND (reference sequence). The CDR3 loop spans 14 amino acids. The CDR3 nucleotides are TGTGCCAGTAGTATCTCGGACAGGGGGCTCGAGCAGTACTTC. Its translation: CASSISDRGLEQYF.

The chain employs TRBV4-1 and TRBJ1-2; D remains ambiguous. Germline V CDR1 and CDR2: MGHRA, YSYEKL. This CDR3 is built from 16 residues. Trimming cost V 0 bases and J 6 bases, with 17 bases left between them. CDR3 residues: CASSQEQIRSYHGYTF. The CDR3 DNA reads TGCGCCAGCAGCCAAGAACAGATTCGATCGTACCATGGCTACACCTTC.

The genes are TRBV5-1 and TRBJ2-7, with 8 bases lining up with TRBD1. This CDR3 is 14 amino acids long. V shed 3 bases and J 4 bases; nucleotides not matched to a gene: 6. Germline V gene lookup returns CDR1 SGHRS and CDR2 YFSETQ. The CDR3 region is CASSSGGLGYEQYF. The CDR3 DNA is TGCGCCAGCAGCTCAGGGGGCTTGGGATACGAGCAGTACTTC.

The chain has TRBV2 and TRBJ2-1; D gene unclear. This CDR3 has 11 amino acids. The germline V and J ends were trimmed by 6 bases and 12 bases, with 12 bases remaining between them. CDR1 and CDR2 (germline): SNHLY, FYNNEI. For the CDR3, the DNA is TGTGCCAGCAGGCTCGAGGCTGGGCAGTTCTTC. As protein: CASRLEAGQFF.

This clonotype occurred a few times. The chain is built from TRBV12-3 or TRBV12-4 and TRBJ2-3; perhaps D is TRBD1 or TRBD2 (5 bases each). The CDR3 is 13 amino acids. Trimming took 6 bases from V and 6 from J, leaving 13 bases between them. The CDR3 spells CASRPRDHDTQYF. CDR3 sequence (DNA): TGTGCCAGCAGACCACGGGACCACGATACGCAGTATTTT.

This rearrangement joins TRBV5-1 to TRBJ2-1, with D possibly TRBD2 on 6 matching bases. The V end lost 0 bases, the J end lost 1 base, and 8 bases lay between the germline ends. CDR3 length: 15 amino acids. Germline values: CDR1 SGHRS, CDR2 YFSETQ. The CDR3: CASSLGGVSYNEQFF. The CDR3 coding sequence is TGCGCCAGCAGCTTGGGCGGGGTGTCCTACAATGAGCAGTTCTTC.

This clonotype has just a few counts. The chain couples TRBV12-3 or TRBV12-4 to TRBJ1-1; 7 bases are shared with TRBD1. The CDR3 extends over 17 amino acids. J gave up 0 bases and V 1 base, and 8 bases lay outside the gene matches. CDR3: CASSLGRGIPMNTEAFF. The CDR3, as DNA: TGTGCCAGCAGTTTAGGCAGGGGGATCCCCATGAACACTGAAGCTTTCTTT.

This rearrangement joins TRBV5-4 to TRBJ2-1; 8 bases agree with TRBD2. Germline V gene data show CDR1 as SGHNT and CDR2 as YYREEE (reference sequence). The CDR3 loop spans 16 amino acids. J was trimmed by 2 bases and V by 4 bases; bases with no gene match: 8. The CDR3 here is CASSPGGGGTYNEQFF. In DNA form, the CDR3 reads TGTGCCAGCAGCCCTGGGGGCGGGGGGACCTACAATGAGCAGTTCTTC.

V gene TRBV9 combines with J gene TRBJ2-1, with D possibly matching TRBD2 (6 bases). Germline lookup yields CDR1 SGDLS and CDR2 YYNGEE. Trimming took off 0 bases at V and 2 bases at J, with 18 bases between the two ends. This CDR3 is built from 18 residues. The CDR3 coding sequence is TGTGCCAGCAGCGTAGCCAGGCCCGGGACTGGCCCCTACAATGAGCAGTTCTTC. Protein sequence: CASSVARPGTGPYNEQFF.

This clonotype was seen a handful of times. This chain links TRBV6-6 with TRBJ1-1; perhaps TRBD1 as D (5 bases). Trimming shortened V by 6 bases and J by 1 base, and 9 bases separated the two germline ends. Per the germline V gene, CDR1 is MNHNY and CDR2 is SVGAGI (reference sequence). This CDR3 has 13 amino acids. The CDR3 DNA follows: TGTGCCAGCAGCACCGACAGGAACACTGAAGCTTTCTTT. Translating it yields CASSTDRNTEAFF.

The chain carries TRBV20-1 and TRBJ1-2; tentative D call: TRBD1 (6 bases). The CDR3 covers 13 residues. Germline CDR1 DFQATT, CDR2 SNEGSKA (reference sequence). Deletions cut 4 bases from V and 4 bases from J, with 13 bases between. The DNA of the CDR3 is TGCAGTGCTATCTCCGGGACACGCTATGGCTACACCTTC. It specifies CSAISGTRYGYTF.

The CDR3 sequence is CASSLTGANYGYTF. The DNA of the CDR3 is TGTGCCAGCAGTTTAACAGGGGCTAACTATGGCTACACCTTC. V is TRBV6-1 and J is TRBJ1-2, with 7 nucleotides matching TRBD1. Looked up from germline, CDR1 is MNHNS and CDR2 is SASEGT. The V segment lost 5 bases and the J segment 0 bases; nucleotides outside the gene matches: 3. This CDR3 has 14 amino acids.

A few counts support this clonotype. V and J are TRBV19 and TRBJ2-3; D is possibly TRBD1 or TRBD2 (5 bases each). CDR1 LNHDA and CDR2 SQIVND come from the germline V gene (reference sequence). Trimming removed 3 bases at V and 4 bases at J, with 11 bases between. The CDR3 totals 14 residues. In nucleotides, the CDR3 is TGTGCCAGTAGTATTGGGGGAGTGTCAGATACGCAGTATTTT. It specifies CASSIGGVSDTQYF.

V is TRBV24-1 and J is TRBJ1-5; no clear D. The CDR3 consists of 13 residues. V was trimmed by 1 base and J by 7 bases, leaving 7 bases between them. CDR1 KGHDR and CDR2 SFDVKD come from the germline V gene. CDR3 sequence: CATSDFEGQPQHF. The CDR3, as DNA: TGTGCCACCAGTGATTTTGAGGGACAGCCCCAGCATTTT.

With respect to this clonotype: Germline is not matched at one junction end, which may reflect a read error. The chain joins TRBV18 to TRBJ1-4; D is unclear. The CDR3 is 13 residues long. Per germline, CDR1 KGHSH and CDR2 LQKENI. CDR3 nucleotide sequence: TGTGCAAGCTCACCATCTCTTAATGAAAAACTGTTTTTT. Protein: CASSPSLNEKLFF.

This clonotype was detected only a few times. The CDR3 bases are TGTGCCATCAGGGGAGACAGATCCACTGAAGCTTTCTTT. Translated, it gives CAIRGDRSTEAFF. The gene calls are TRBV10-3 and TRBJ1-1, with a tentative D call TRBD1 (5 bases). This CDR3 spans 13 amino acids. Germline CDR1 reads ENHRY; CDR2 reads SYGVKD. V gave up 6 bases and J gave up 4 bases, with 12 bases separating them.

CDR3 sequence: CASSQEARGTDEQFF. The CDR3 bases are TGCGCCAGCAGCCAAGAAGCCCGGGGGACAGATGAGCAGTTCTTC. V is TRBV4-1 and J is TRBJ2-1, with D perhaps matching TRBD1 (7 bases). Germline V gene sequence: CDR1 MGHRA, CDR2 YSYEKL. V lost 0 bases, J lost 8 bases, and 14 bases lay in between. CDR3 length equals 15 residues.

In DNA form, the CDR3 reads TGCGCCAGCAGCTTGGCCGGTCAGAAACAGCCCCAGCATTTT. Translated, it gives CASSLAGQKQPQHF. The chain has TRBV5-1 and TRBJ1-5; D gene unclear. The V gene's germline CDR1 is SGHRS and CDR2 YFSETQ. The V end was cut by 0 bases, the J end by 7 bases, with 11 bases between. The CDR3 loop spans 14 amino acids.

The chain combines TRBV25-1 with TRBJ1-2; D unresolved. The length of the CDR3 is 12 residues. From germline, CDR1 is MGHDK and CDR2 SYGVNS. V dropped 7 bases and J dropped 1 base, with 7 bases sitting between them. The CDR3: CASMGNNYGYTF. As DNA, the CDR3 is TGTGCCAGCATGGGAAATAACTATGGCTACACCTTC.